This entry lists 18 T cell receptor beta chains sequenced from one sample in a study of pediatric ulcerative colitis. One to two pinch biopsies were taken from the rectum during colonoscopy. The repertoire was sequenced with immunoSEQ multiplex PCR; TCRdb's copy has only in-frame clones and lacks some. The table includes about 37,000 clones, 75% detected once. Sequencing input: gut tissue. These receptors were collected from a boy between 10 and 17 years old with severe ulcerative colitis.

This clone was counted once. The chain carries TRBV9 and TRBJ2-7; either TRBD1 or TRBD2 may supply D (6 bases each). This CDR3 has 15 amino acids. Germline V gives CDR1 SGDLS, CDR2 YYNGEE. Between the trimmed V and J ends, which lost 0 bases and 5 bases, there was a span of 15 bases. The CDR3 nucleotides are TGTGCCAGCAGCGTAGAGGGGGGCGCCTGGGACGAGCAGTACTTC. Its translation: CASSVEGGAWDEQYF.

V gene TRBV7-9 combines with J gene TRBJ2-2, with 7 bases aligning to TRBD2. Trimming at V came to 2 bases and at J to 4 bases, leaving 13 bases not matched to a gene. The germline gives CDR1 SEHNR, CDR2 FQNEAQ (reference sequence). The CDR3 has 18 residues. CDR3 sequence (DNA): TGTGCCAGCAGCTTAACCCTTGGGAGGGATCTGGGCACCGGGGAGCTGTTTTTT. The encoded protein is CASSLTLGRDLGTGELFF.

The chain is built from TRBV19 and TRBJ2-7; D is uncertain. The V and J ends lost 1 base and 6 bases respectively, with 13 bases between them. The CDR3 consists of 14 residues. The germline V gene encodes CDR1 LNHDA and CDR2 SQIVND (reference sequence). CDR3 region: CASSIGNRVSEQYF. In nucleotides, the CDR3 is TGTGCCAGTAGTATAGGTAACAGAGTCTCCGAGCAGTACTTC.

CDR3 in amino acids: CASSRGTSGVGDTQYF. CDR3 bases: TGTGCCAGCAGCAGGGGGACTAGCGGGGTGGGAGATACGCAGTATTTT. J is TRBJ2-3 and V is TRBV9; TRBD2 matches at 13 bases. The CDR3 runs to 16 residues. V lost 4 bases and J lost 5; bases outside the gene matches: 7. CDR1 SGDLS and CDR2 YYNGEE come from the germline V gene.

This chain links TRBV6-6 with TRBJ2-7, with 7 bases lining up with TRBD1. Germline assignment: CDR1 MNHNY and CDR2 SVGAGI (reference sequence). V shed 8 bases and J 3 bases; nucleotides not matched to a gene: 4. The CDR3 spans 12 residues. CDR3 DNA sequence: TGTGCCAGCGCCCAGGGGGACTACGAGCAGTACTTC. Encoded protein: CASAQGDYEQYF.

This clone was seen a few times. V usage is TRBV19 and J usage is TRBJ1-5, with 7 nucleotides matching TRBD1. With 6 bases clipped from V and 4 bases from J, the junction kept 9 bases outside the gene matches. The CDR3 spans 15 residues. The germline gives CDR1 LNHDA, CDR2 SQIVND (reference sequence). The CDR3 spells CASRYKTGPNQPQHF. CDR3 DNA sequence: TGTGCCAGTAGATATAAGACAGGGCCAAATCAGCCCCAGCATTTT.

This CDR3 reads CASSQATGALTSGANVLTF. Here the CDR3 DNA reads TGCGCCAGCAGCCAAGCCACAGGGGCCTTAACCTCTGGGGCCAACGTCCTGACTTTC. The V call is TRBV4-1, the J call TRBJ2-6; 7 bases are shared with TRBD1. The CDR3 is made up of 19 amino acids. The germline V gene encodes CDR1 MGHRA and CDR2 YSYEKL. V lost 1 base to trimming and J lost 0 bases; unmatched junction nucleotides: 9.

The chain has TRBV11-2 and TRBJ2-2; D is ambiguous. The length of the CDR3 is 14 residues. Germline CDR1 reads SGHAT; CDR2 reads FQNNGV. Trimming removed 6 bases from V and 3 bases from J, with 11 bases in between. The CDR3 loop is CASSYILYTGELFF. The CDR3 DNA reads TGTGCCAGCAGTTACATCCTCTACACCGGGGAGCTGTTTTTT.

This chain joins TRBV29-1 and TRBJ2-7; D gene unclear. Between the trimmed V and J ends, which lost 7 bases and 0 bases, there was a span of 13 bases. CDR3 size: 13 residues. Germline CDR1 reads SQVTM; CDR2 reads ANQGSEA. CDR3 sequence reads: CSALTSYSYEQYF. The CDR3 bases are TGCAGCGCCTTGACATCCTACTCCTACGAGCAGTACTTC.

The V and J genes are TRBV4-1 and TRBJ2-4; D might be TRBD1 or TRBD2, each matching 5 bases. CDR3 length: 17 amino acids. Trimming left V 1 base short and J 5 bases short, with 18 bases between. Germline CDR1 and CDR2: MGHRA and YSYEKL. As DNA, the CDR3 is TGCGCCAGCAGCCAAGCCCCGGGTTCCGGGGCCCAAAACATTCAGTACTTC. As protein: CASSQAPGSGAQNIQYF.

This rearrangement joins TRBV19 to TRBJ2-3; 7 positions match TRBD1. The CDR3 has 15 residues. From germline, CDR1 is LNHDA and CDR2 SQIVND (reference sequence). The V gene end was trimmed by 5 bases and the J gene end by 2 bases; junction bases not matched to a gene: 7. CDR3 region: CASSVGTVHTDTQYF. Here the CDR3 DNA reads TGTGCCAGTAGTGTGGGGACAGTCCACACAGATACGCAGTATTTT. Full variable domain (rest looked up from reference TRBV19 and TRBJ2-3): DGGITQSPKYLFRKEGQNVTLSCEQNLNHDAMYWYRQDPGQGLRLIYYSQIVNDFQKGDIAEGYSVSREKKESFPLTVTSAQKNPTAFYLCASSVGTVHTDTQYFGPGTRLTVL.

This chain links TRBV19 with TRBJ1-5; D is unclear. V lost 6 bases and J 9 bases, leaving 18 bases between the germline ends. CDR1 is LNHDA, CDR2 SQIVND, per germline (reference sequence). The CDR3 extends over 14 amino acids. The CDR3 DNA reads as TGTGCCAGTAGAACGGCGAGTGTCGATGGGCCCCAGCATTTT. Protein product: CASRTASVDGPQHF.

This clone appeared a single time. This chain connects TRBV6-1 to TRBJ1-5; D not certain. V lost 2 bases, J lost 7 bases, and 12 bases lay in between. The CDR3 totals 14 residues. Germline V gene data show CDR1 as MNHNS and CDR2 as SASEGT. The CDR3 DNA sequence: TGTGCCAGCAGTGAAAGCTCCGGGAGACAGCCCCAGCATTTT. Amino acid sequence: CASSESSGRQPQHF.

The gene calls are TRBV7-8 and TRBJ2-7, with no clear D. The germline V gene encodes CDR1 SGHVS and CDR2 FQNEAQ. CDR3 length: 11 residues. V shed 5 bases and J shed 9 bases, with 11 bases lying between them. The CDR3 DNA is TGTGCCAGCAGCGGAGAGGTAGGGCAGTACTTC. As protein: CASSGEVGQYF.

The genes are TRBV28 and TRBJ1-2; D might be TRBD1 (5 bases). CDR1 is MDHEN, CDR2 SYDVKM, per germline. V lost 0 bases, J lost 7 bases, and 9 bases lay in between. The CDR3 covers 13 residues. The CDR3 here is CASSLWAGSGYTF. CDR3 DNA sequence: TGTGCCAGCAGTTTATGGGCAGGGTCTGGCTACACCTTC.

The rearrangement links TRBV7-9 to TRBJ2-2, with 9 bases fitting TRBD1. The germline V gene has CDR1 SEHNR and CDR2 FQNEAQ (reference sequence). The CDR3 has 16 residues. V was pared by 5 bases and J by 3 bases, with 7 bases of the junction left unmatched. The CDR3 sequence: CASSPGTGLHTGELFF. In nucleotides, the CDR3 is TGTGCCAGCAGCCCGGGGACAGGGCTTCACACCGGGGAGCTGTTTTTT.

This chain joins TRBV5-1 and TRBJ1-2; 10 nucleotides align to TRBD1. The CDR3 has 17 amino acids. Germline trimming cut 0 bases from V and 4 bases from J; bases unmatched to any gene: 9. Germline V gene lookup returns CDR1 SGHRS and CDR2 YFSETQ. The CDR3 DNA is TGCGCCAGCAGCTTGGCCGGTTTGACAGGGGGCACCTATGGCTACACCTTC. Translating gives CASSLAGLTGGTYGYTF.

This clone was observed a single time. The V call is TRBV5-1, the J call TRBJ1-2; D is possibly TRBD1 (5 bases). The CDR3 covers 14 residues. The V end was cut by 0 bases, the J end by 2 bases, with 8 bases between. Per germline, CDR1 SGHRS and CDR2 YFSETQ. CDR3 sequence reads: CASSLGGENYGYTF. In DNA form, the CDR3 reads TGCGCCAGCAGCTTGGGAGGGGAGAACTATGGCTACACCTTC.